This T cell receptor (beta chain) was found in a study of beta chain features in type 1 diabetes. Overall study context: Healthy donors and patients had similar age, gender and cell yields. Notes on the study in general: Patients' naive, central memory and Treg TCRB repertoires seemed closer to one another than those of healthy donors. cDNA-based sequencing might over-represent cells highly expressing TCR. All four CD4+ subsets of Type 1 diabetes patients contained TCRB CDR3s that were moderately but significantly shorter.

A note on this clone: Its antigen remains unknown.

Expressed TCRB transcripts were sequenced because the isolated RNA had all been reverse transcribed beforehand. Produced via immunoSEQ multiplex PCR; TCRdb's table is partial and in-frame only. In the table there are 970,000 or so clones, 17% of which are singletons. The sequenced sample was naive CD4+ T cells from blood. The sequence came from a young woman in good health.

This chain's CDR3 is CASSLGIGGIEQYF. The CDR3 coding sequence is TGTGCCAGCAGCTTAGGGATAGGGGGTATCGAGCAGTACTTC. This chain connects TRBV7-8 to TRBJ2-7; maybe TRBD1 (6 bases). Trimming took 1 base from V and 6 from J, leaving 13 bases between them. The CDR3 is 14 amino acids. In germline, CDR1 is SGHVS, CDR2 FQNEAQ.